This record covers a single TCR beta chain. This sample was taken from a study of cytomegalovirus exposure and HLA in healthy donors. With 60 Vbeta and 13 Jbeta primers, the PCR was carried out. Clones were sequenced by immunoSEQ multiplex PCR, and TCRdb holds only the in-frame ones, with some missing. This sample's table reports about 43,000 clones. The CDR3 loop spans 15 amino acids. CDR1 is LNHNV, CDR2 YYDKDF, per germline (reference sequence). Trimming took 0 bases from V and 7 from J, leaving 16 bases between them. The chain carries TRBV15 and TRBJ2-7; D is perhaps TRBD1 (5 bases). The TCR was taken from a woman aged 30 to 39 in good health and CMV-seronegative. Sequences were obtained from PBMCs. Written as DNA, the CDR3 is TGTGCCACCAGCAGAGATGGCGGCAGGGTGGGGGAGCAGTACTTC. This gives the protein CATSRDGGRVGEQYF.